This passage covers 31 T cell receptor beta chains from one sample sequenced in a study of metastatic and nonmetastatic thyroid tumors. TCRdb used MiXCR to call clones anew from the PCR reads. The sample includes around 30,000 clones, around 16% seen only once; the top ten take under 20%. Thyroid surgery was performed in patients who had received no treatment beforehand. The sequenced material came from blood. All receptors come from a male donor with papillary thyroid cancer or a benign thyroid nodule (not recorded which). Some clones in this sample may be carry-over from other donors' samples.

This clone was counted at least ten times. The chain has TRBV7-3 and TRBJ2-1; 8 bases match TRBD2. The CDR3 extends over 14 amino acids. CDR1 is SGHTA, CDR2 FQGTGA, per germline. V trimming: 6 bases; J trimming: 8 bases; junction bases outside the gene matches: 9. The CDR3 protein is CASSPGLVYDEQFF. In nucleotides, the CDR3 is TGTGCCAGCAGTCCGGGACTAGTTTACGATGAGCAGTTCTTC. The full variable domain, completed using reference TRBV7-3 and TRBJ2-1, is GAGVSQTPSNKVTEKGKYVELRCDPISGHTALYWYRQSLGQGPEFLIYFQGTGAADDSGLPNDRFFAVRPEGSVSTLKIQRTERGDSAVYLCASSPGLVYDEQFFGPGTRLTVL.

This clone was seen ten or more times. The DNA for the CDR3 is TGTGCCAGCAGCCGAGGAGGACAGTATGGCTACACCTTC. It specifies CASSRGGQYGYTF. The chain recombines TRBV12-3 or TRBV12-4 with TRBJ1-2; a weak D match, TRBD1 (6 bases). The CDR3 sequence is 13 residues long. V lost 6 bases and J lost 5, with 13 bases in between.

The table lists this clone with many counts. This sequence joins TRBV18 and TRBJ2-5; 9 bases map to TRBD2. The CDR3 covers 15 residues. The trim removed 2 bases at V and 5 bases at J, leaving 6 bases unmatched. In germline, CDR1 is KGHSH, CDR2 LQKENI. The CDR3 spells CASSPLGLASETQYF. The CDR3, as DNA: TGTGCCAGCTCACCATTGGGACTAGCATCGGAGACCCAGTACTTC.

This clone was counted many times. The rearrangement links TRBV4-1 to TRBJ1-6; 9 bases match TRBD1. CDR1 and CDR2 from the germline V gene are MGHRA and YSYEKL. The CDR3 runs to 13 residues. J was trimmed by 12 bases and V by 5 bases; bases with no gene match: 5. Here the CDR3 reads CASSMDRGQPLHF. DNA for the CDR3: TGCGCCAGCAGCATGGACAGGGGCCAACCCCTCCACTTT.

The chain couples TRBV20-1 to TRBJ2-5; D uncertain. TRBJ2-1 explains the end of the DNA better; the J call may be wrong. Germline V gives CDR1 DFQATT, CDR2 SNEGSKA (reference sequence). The CDR3 length is 12 residues. The CDR3 bases are TGCAGTGCTAAAGTCTTCGGAAATGAGCAGTTCTTC. This gives the protein CSAKVFGNEQFF.

This clone showed up many times. The chain links TRBV9 to TRBJ2-7; a possible D gene is TRBD2 (7 bases). Germline loops: CDR1 SGDLS, CDR2 YYNGEE. This CDR3 spans 12 amino acids. Trimming left V 6 bases short and J 7 bases short, with 14 bases between. The CDR3 DNA reads TGTGCCAGCAACAGGGACGGGGGGGAGCAGTACTTC. It yields the protein CASNRDGGEQYF.

This rearrangement joins TRBV5-6 to TRBJ2-5; 10 nucleotides align to TRBD1. The CDR3 spans 15 residues. The V gene's germline CDR1 is SGHDT and CDR2 YYEEEE. V shed 8 bases and J 4 bases; nucleotides not matched to a gene: 11. In DNA, the CDR3 is TGTGCCAGTAGCCCCGCGACAGGGGGCACAGAGACCCAGTACTTC. It is translated as CASSPATGGTETQYF.

There are many counts of this clone. The gene calls are TRBV28 and TRBJ2-1, with a possible D match to TRBD1 (10 bases). The CDR3 is made up of 19 amino acids. The germline V gene encodes CDR1 MDHEN and CDR2 SYDVKM. The ends were cut back, 8 bases at V and 6 bases at J, with 32 bases in the middle. In DNA, the CDR3 is TGTGCCAGCGAGGAGGCCGGGACAGGGGCGATAGCGGGAGTCAATGAGCAGTTCTTC. Amino acids: CASEEAGTGAIAGVNEQFF.

The chain combines TRBV20-1 with TRBJ2-1, with 8 nucleotides matching TRBD2. V lost 5 bases and J lost 6; bases outside the gene matches: 15. The CDR3 runs 16 residues. Germline CDR1 reads DFQATT; CDR2 reads SNEGSKA (reference sequence). The chain's CDR3 is CSAGSNRGGAPNEQFF. CDR3 bases: TGCAGTGCTGGATCAAACCGGGGGGGGGCCCCCAATGAGCAGTTCTTC.

This clone was observed many times. V gene TRBV20-1 combines with J gene TRBJ2-7, with TRBD1 identical over 8 bases. The V gene's germline CDR1 is DFQATT and CDR2 SNEGSKA (reference sequence). The J segment lost 3 bases and the V segment lost 6 bases, leaving 7 bases of the junction unmatched. The CDR3 loop spans 13 amino acids. CDR3 amino acids: CSALETGVYEQYF. CDR3 sequence (DNA): TGCAGTGCCCTTGAGACAGGGGTCTACGAGCAGTACTTC.

The rearrangement joins TRBV12-3 or TRBV12-4 to TRBJ1-1; D remains ambiguous. V was trimmed by 9 bases and J by 1 base, leaving 12 bases between them. CDR3 length: 13 residues. The CDR3 nucleotides read TGTGCCAGTTTTCGGGCAAGGAACACTGAAGCTTTCTTT. Protein: CASFRARNTEAFF.

At least ten counts were recorded for this clone. The rearrangement links TRBV28 to TRBJ2-3; a weak D match, TRBD1 (6 bases). This CDR3 is built from 13 residues. Germline V gives CDR1 MDHEN, CDR2 SYDVKM. The V gene lost 10 bases and the J gene lost 0 bases, with 11 bases spanning the gap. The CDR3 nucleotides read TGTGCCACCTTACAGGGAAGCACAGATACGCAGTATTTT. Residues: CATLQGSTDTQYF. Looking up the rest from reference TRBV28 and TRBJ2-3 gives the full variable domain: DVKVTQSSRYLVKRTGEKVFLECVQDMDHENMFWYRQDPGLGLRLIYFSYDVKMKEKGDIPEGYSVSREKKERFSLILESASTNQTSMYLCATLQGSTDTQYFGPGTRLTVL.

The chain joins TRBV19 to TRBJ2-3; TRBD2 matches at 7 bases. This CDR3 spans 14 amino acids. Germline loops: CDR1 LNHDA, CDR2 SQIVND (reference sequence). V dropped 4 bases and J dropped 8; count of bases not matched to a gene: 9. CDR3 coding DNA: TGTGCCAGTAGTACACTACTAGCGTTTAGTACGCAGTATTTT. Translating it yields CASSTLLAFSTQYF.

Many counts were recorded for this clone. The V gene is TRBV5-1, the J gene TRBJ1-3, with 11 bases lining up with TRBD1. The CDR3 contains 22 residues. Germline V gives CDR1 SGHRS, CDR2 YFSETQ. With 3 bases clipped from V and 3 bases from J, the junction kept 23 bases outside the gene matches. The CDR3 here is CASSSNGPSAAGQGASGNTIYF. Written as DNA, the CDR3 is TGCGCCAGCAGCTCCAACGGGCCTTCAGCCGCCGGACAGGGGGCGAGTGGAAACACCATATATTTT.

Ten or more counts support this clone. This sequence joins TRBV5-1 and TRBJ2-5; D is undetermined. Trimming shortened V by 4 bases and J by 2 bases, and 15 bases separated the two germline ends. Germline CDR1 SGHRS, CDR2 YFSETQ. CDR3 length: 15 residues. CDR3 coding DNA: TGCGCCAGCAGCCCGGACCGGCCGACACAAGAGACCCAGTACTTC. This sequence encodes CASSPDRPTQETQYF.

This clone was observed at least ten times. This chain links TRBV6-1 with TRBJ2-7, with a tentative D call TRBD1 (5 bases). In germline, CDR1 is MNHNS, CDR2 SASEGT. The V end lost 0 bases, the J end lost 12 bases, and 15 bases lay between the germline ends. The CDR3 is made up of 13 amino acids. CDR3 nucleotides: TGTGCCAGCAGTGAAGCCCGACCTTGGGGCACGTACTTC. Translating it yields CASSEARPWGTYF.

As for this clone: A much bigger clone sits one base away, suggesting this may be a read error. V is TRBV4-1 and J is TRBJ2-1, with no clear D. V was trimmed by 0 bases and J by 0 bases, leaving 9 bases between them. Germline assignment: CDR1 MGHRA and CDR2 YSYEKL. This CDR3 spans 16 amino acids. For the CDR3, the DNA is TGCGCCAGCAGCCAAGACGGGTGGGGCTCCTACAATGAGCAGTTCTTC. Its translation is CASSQDGWGSYNEQFF.

This clone was counted at least ten times. The chain has TRBV11-2 and TRBJ1-6; 10 bases map to TRBD1. V gave up 5 bases and J gave up 10 bases; unmatched junction bases: 5. The germline V gene has CDR1 SGHAT and CDR2 FQNNGV. CDR3 length equals 14 residues. CDR3 loop: CASSGGQGISPLHF. DNA for the CDR3: TGTGCCAGCAGCGGGGGACAGGGGATCTCACCCCTCCACTTT.

This clone was found many times. This sequence joins TRBV5-1 and TRBJ2-7; TRBD1 agrees at 8 bases. Per the germline V gene, CDR1 is SGHRS and CDR2 is YFSETQ. The J segment lost 4 bases and the V segment lost 4 bases, leaving 7 bases of the junction unmatched. This CDR3 is built from 14 residues. The CDR3 reads CASSPQGARYEQYF. CDR3 coding DNA: TGCGCCAGCAGCCCGCAGGGGGCGCGGTACGAGCAGTACTTC.

This clone was observed a handful of times. The CDR3 ends on some other residue instead of the conserved phenylalanine or tryptophan, so this is likely a read error. The chain carries TRBV5-5 and TRBJ1-2, with D tentatively TRBD1 (6 bases). The CDR3 sequence is 15 residues long. Germline CDR1 SGHKS, CDR2 YYEKEE (reference sequence). V lost 4 bases to trimming and J lost 0 bases, with 13 bases between them. In DNA form, the CDR3 reads TGTGCCAGCAGCCCGAGGGGGGATACTAACTATGGCTACACCCTC. Protein product: CASSPRGDTNYGYTL.

In its sample, this clone ranks as medium-sized (0.01 to 0.1%). This rearrangement joins TRBV6-1 to TRBJ2-7; D is perhaps TRBD1 (5 bases). The CDR3 is 17 residues long. Trimming stripped 5 bases from V and 7 bases from J, with 27 bases between. CDR1 is MNHNS and CDR2 is SASEGT in the germline V gene. The DNA of the CDR3 is TGTGCCAGCAGTTTTCCGTACAGTTTTAGCTTCCACAGGGAGCAGTACTTC. Protein sequence: CASSFPYSFSFHREQYF.

The sample holds many counts of this clone. The V gene is TRBV12-3 or TRBV12-4, the J gene TRBJ1-1, with 7 nucleotides matching TRBD1. V shed 6 bases and J 1 base; nucleotides not matched to a gene: 8. The CDR3 has 15 residues. The CDR3 DNA follows: TGTGCCAGCAGCCATCGACAGGGTCGGAACACTGAAGCTTTCTTT. It translates to CASSHRQGRNTEAFF.

The table lists this clone with a count of one. This chain joins TRBV9 and TRBJ1-2; D unresolved. CDR1 and CDR2 (germline): SGDLS, YYNGEE. Trimming cost V 4 bases and J 7 bases, with 29 bases left between them. The CDR3 length is 18 residues. CDR3 sequence (DNA): TGTGCCAGCAGCCCGCCTCCCGGACGCCAGATTATGCCAGCTGGCTACACCTTC. Amino acid sequence: CASSPPPGRQIMPAGYTF.

This clone was recorded a few times. The chain recombines TRBV6-1 with TRBJ2-7; tentative D call: TRBD1 (7 bases). The V gene lost 5 bases and the J gene lost 2 bases, with 13 bases spanning the gap. Germline V lookup: CDR1 MNHNS, CDR2 SASEGT. This CDR3 has 14 amino acids. CDR3 coding DNA: TGTGCCAGCAGTCACGACAGGGAGGCCTACGAGCAGTACTTC. Its translation: CASSHDREAYEQYF.

This clone was detected ten times or more. The chain recombines TRBV4-1 with TRBJ2-5, with D perhaps TRBD2 (6 bases). Germline CDR1 is MGHRA and CDR2 is YSYEKL. V was trimmed by 1 base and J by 7 bases, leaving 13 bases between them. This CDR3 region has 14 residues. The CDR3 loop is CASSQVGGMGTQYF. Here the CDR3 DNA reads TGCGCCAGCAGCCAAGTGGGAGGCATGGGGACCCAGTACTTC.

This clone was found a few times. The rearrangement joins TRBV15 to TRBJ1-2, with D possibly TRBD1 on 6 matching bases. This CDR3 has 15 residues. Germline CDR1 LNHNV, CDR2 YYDKDF (reference sequence). The V gene lost 6 bases and the J gene lost 0 bases, with 14 bases spanning the gap. CDR3: CATRSRTDANYGYTF. The CDR3 region has the DNA TGTGCCACCAGAAGTAGGACAGACGCTAACTATGGCTACACCTTC.

In this sample, this clone turned up many times. The DNA for the CDR3 is TGTGCCTGGAGTGTACGGATGGACACTGAAGCTTTCTTT. Translation gives CAWSVRMDTEAFF. This sequence joins TRBV30 and TRBJ1-1, with no clear D. The CDR3 spans 13 residues. Trimming took 0 bases from V and 3 from J, leaving 8 bases between them. Germline lookup yields CDR1 GTSNPN and CDR2 SVGIG (reference sequence).

This clone was seen repeatedly, ten times or more. The J gene is TRBJ2-7, the V gene TRBV6-5, with 11 bases fitting TRBD2. The V segment lost 0 bases and the J segment 3 bases; nucleotides outside the gene matches: 7. The germline CDR1 and CDR2 sequences are MNHEY and SVGAGI. The CDR3 is made up of 17 amino acids. CDR3 region: CASSYSVRGTSGYEQYF. The CDR3 DNA sequence: TGTGCCAGCAGTTACTCTGTGCGCGGGACTAGCGGCTACGAGCAGTACTTC.

This chain connects TRBV24-1 to TRBJ2-1, with D unresolved. Germline lookup yields CDR1 KGHDR and CDR2 SFDVKD. The ends were cut back, 4 bases at V and 15 bases at J, with 18 bases in the middle. The CDR3 is 13 residues long. This chain's CDR3 is CATSEPNVHVPFF. The CDR3 DNA reads as TGTGCCACCAGTGAACCAAACGTCCATGTGCCGTTCTTC.

By share, this clone counts as medium-sized. The V gene is TRBV27, the J gene TRBJ2-7; a weak D match, TRBD1 (5 bases). V was pared by 6 bases and J by 5 bases, with 5 bases between. This CDR3 spans 10 amino acids. CDR1 and CDR2 (germline): MNHEY, SMNVEV (reference sequence). In DNA, the CDR3 is TGTGCCAGCAGGGGGCACGAGCAGTACTTC. It specifies CASRGHEQYF.

This clone was counted only a few times. The chain recombines TRBV6-5 with TRBJ1-6, with no clear D. Between the trimmed V and J ends, which lost 4 bases and 9 bases, there was a span of 13 bases. Per the germline V gene, CDR1 is MNHEY and CDR2 is SVGAGI. The CDR3 has 14 amino acids. The CDR3 DNA follows: TGTGCCAGCAGTTGGGAGGATGATCGTTCACCCCTCCACTTT. Its protein product is CASSWEDDRSPLHF.